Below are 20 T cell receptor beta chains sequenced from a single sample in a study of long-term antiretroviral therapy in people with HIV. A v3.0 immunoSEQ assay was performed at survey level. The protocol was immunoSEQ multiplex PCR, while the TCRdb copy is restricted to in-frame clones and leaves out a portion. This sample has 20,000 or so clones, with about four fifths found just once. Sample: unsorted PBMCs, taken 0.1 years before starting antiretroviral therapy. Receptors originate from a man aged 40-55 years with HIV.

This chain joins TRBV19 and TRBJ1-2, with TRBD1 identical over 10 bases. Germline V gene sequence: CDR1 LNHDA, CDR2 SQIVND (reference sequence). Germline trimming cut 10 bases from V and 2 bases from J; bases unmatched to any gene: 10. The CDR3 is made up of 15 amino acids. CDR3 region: CATQSPDRGNYGYTF. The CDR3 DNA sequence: TGTGCCACTCAATCTCCGGACAGGGGGAACTATGGCTACACCTTC. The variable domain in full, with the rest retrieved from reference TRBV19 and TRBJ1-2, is DGGITQSPKYLFRKEGQNVTLSCEQNLNHDAMYWYRQDPGQGLRLIYYSQIVNDFQKGDIAEGYSVSREKKESFPLTVTSAQKNPTAFYLCATQSPDRGNYGYTFGSGTRLTVV.

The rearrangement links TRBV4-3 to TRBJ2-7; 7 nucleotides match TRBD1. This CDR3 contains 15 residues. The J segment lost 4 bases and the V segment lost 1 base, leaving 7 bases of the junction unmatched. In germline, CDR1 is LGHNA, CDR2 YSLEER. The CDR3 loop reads CASSQVGGAGYEQYF. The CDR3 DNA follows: TGCGCCAGCAGCCAAGTAGGGGGCGCTGGATACGAGCAGTACTTC.

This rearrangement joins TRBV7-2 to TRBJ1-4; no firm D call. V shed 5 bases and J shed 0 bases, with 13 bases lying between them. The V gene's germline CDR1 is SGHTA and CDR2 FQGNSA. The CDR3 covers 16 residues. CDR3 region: CASSHDGPTTNEKLFF. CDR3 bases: TGTGCCAGCAGCCATGACGGGCCCACAACTAATGAAAAACTGTTTTTT.

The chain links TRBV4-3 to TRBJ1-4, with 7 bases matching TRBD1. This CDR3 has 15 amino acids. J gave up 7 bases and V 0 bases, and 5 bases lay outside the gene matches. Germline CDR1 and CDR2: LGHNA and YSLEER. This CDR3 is CASSQDWSGGEKLFF. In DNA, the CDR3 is TGCGCCAGCAGCCAAGATTGGTCAGGGGGTGAAAAACTGTTTTTT.

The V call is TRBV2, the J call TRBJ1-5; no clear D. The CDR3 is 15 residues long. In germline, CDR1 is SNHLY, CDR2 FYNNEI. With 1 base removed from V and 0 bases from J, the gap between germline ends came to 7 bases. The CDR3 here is CASSEGRNSNQPQHF. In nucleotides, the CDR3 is TGTGCCAGCAGTGAAGGGCGTAATAGCAATCAGCCCCAGCATTTT.

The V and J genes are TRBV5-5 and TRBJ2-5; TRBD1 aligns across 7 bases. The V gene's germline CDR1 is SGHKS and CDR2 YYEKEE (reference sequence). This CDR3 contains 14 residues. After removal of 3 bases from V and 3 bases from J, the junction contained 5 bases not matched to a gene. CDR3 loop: CASSSRTGEETQYF. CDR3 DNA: TGTGCCAGCAGCTCGAGAACAGGGGAAGAGACCCAGTACTTC. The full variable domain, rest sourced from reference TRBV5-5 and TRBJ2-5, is DAGVTQSPTHLIKTRGQQVTLRCSPISGHKSVSWYQQVLGQGPQFIFQYYEKEERGRGNFPDRFSARQFPNYSSELNVNALLLGDSALYLCASSSRTGEETQYFGPGTRLLVL.

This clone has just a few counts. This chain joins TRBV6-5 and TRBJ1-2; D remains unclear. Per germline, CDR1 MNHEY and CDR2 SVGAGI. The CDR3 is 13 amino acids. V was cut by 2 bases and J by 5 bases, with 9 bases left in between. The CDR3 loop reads CASSYGVEYGYTF. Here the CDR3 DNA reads TGTGCCAGCAGTTACGGAGTCGAATATGGCTACACCTTC.

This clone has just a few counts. The CDR3 region is CASSKLAGGTYEQYF. In nucleotides, the CDR3 is TGTGCCAGCAGCAAACTAGCGGGAGGAACCTACGAGCAGTACTTC. The rearrangement joins TRBV5-6 to TRBJ2-7; 12 bases match TRBD2. The CDR3 totals 15 residues. Germline values: CDR1 SGHDT, CDR2 YYEEEE. V lost 4 bases and J lost 2; bases outside the gene matches: 4.

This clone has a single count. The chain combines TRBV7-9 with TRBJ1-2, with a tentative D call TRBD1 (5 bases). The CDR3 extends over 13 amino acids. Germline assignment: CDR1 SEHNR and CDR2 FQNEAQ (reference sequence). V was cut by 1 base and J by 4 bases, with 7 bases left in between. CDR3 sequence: CASSLGQTYGYTF. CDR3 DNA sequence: TGTGCCAGCAGCTTAGGACAGACCTATGGCTACACCTTC.

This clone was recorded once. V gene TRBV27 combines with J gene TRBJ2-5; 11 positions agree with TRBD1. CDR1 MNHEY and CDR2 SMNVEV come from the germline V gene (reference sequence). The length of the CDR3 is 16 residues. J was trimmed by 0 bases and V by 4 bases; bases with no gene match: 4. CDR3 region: CASSSDRGPHQETQYF. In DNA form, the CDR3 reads TGTGCCAGCAGTTCGGACAGGGGGCCCCACCAAGAGACCCAGTACTTC.

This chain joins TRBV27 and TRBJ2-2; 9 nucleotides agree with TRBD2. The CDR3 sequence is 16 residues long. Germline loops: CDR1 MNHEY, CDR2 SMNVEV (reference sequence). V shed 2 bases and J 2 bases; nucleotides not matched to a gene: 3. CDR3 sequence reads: CASSLQAGGNTGELFF. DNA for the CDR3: TGTGCCAGCAGTTTACAAGCGGGAGGTAACACCGGGGAGCTGTTTTTT.

CDR3: CASSPRRGNTEAFF. In nucleotides, the CDR3 is TGCGCCAGCAGCCCCCGGCGTGGAAACACTGAAGCTTTCTTT. This chain uses TRBV5-1 with TRBJ1-1; D remains unclear. Germline V lookup: CDR1 SGHRS, CDR2 YFSETQ. The CDR3 spans 14 residues. Trimming stripped 4 bases from V and 2 bases from J, with 12 bases between.

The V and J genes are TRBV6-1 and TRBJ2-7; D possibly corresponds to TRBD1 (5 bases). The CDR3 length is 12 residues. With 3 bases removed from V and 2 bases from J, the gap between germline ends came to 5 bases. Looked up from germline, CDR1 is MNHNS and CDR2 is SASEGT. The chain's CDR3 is CASSEGPYEQYF. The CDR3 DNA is TGTGCCAGCAGTGAGGGGCCCTACGAGCAGTACTTC.

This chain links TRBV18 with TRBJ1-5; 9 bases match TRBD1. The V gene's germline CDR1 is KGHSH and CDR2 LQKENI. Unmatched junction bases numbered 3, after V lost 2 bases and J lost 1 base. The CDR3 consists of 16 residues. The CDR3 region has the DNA TGTGCCAGCTCACCAACGGGGACAGGGAGCAATCAGCCCCAGCATTTT. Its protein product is CASSPTGTGSNQPQHF. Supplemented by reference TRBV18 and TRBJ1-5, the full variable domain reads NAGVMQNPRHLVRRRGQEARLRCSPMKGHSHVYWYRQLPEEGLKFMVYLQKENIIDESGMPKERFSAEFPKEGPSILRIQQVVRGDSAAYFCASSPTGTGSNQPQHFGDGTRLSIL.

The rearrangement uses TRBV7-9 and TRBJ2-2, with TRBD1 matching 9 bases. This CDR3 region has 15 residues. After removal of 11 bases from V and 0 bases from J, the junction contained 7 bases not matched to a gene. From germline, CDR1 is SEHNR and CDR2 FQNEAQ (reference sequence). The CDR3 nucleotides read TGTGCCGAACACAGGGGGCCGGCGAACACCGGGGAGCTGTTTTTT. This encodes CAEHRGPANTGELFF.

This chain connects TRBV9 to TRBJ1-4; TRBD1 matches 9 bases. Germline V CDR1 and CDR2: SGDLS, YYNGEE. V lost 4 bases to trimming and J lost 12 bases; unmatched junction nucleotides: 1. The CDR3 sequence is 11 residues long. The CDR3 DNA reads TGTGCCAGCAGCAGGACAGGGGAACTGTTTTTT. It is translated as CASSRTGELFF.

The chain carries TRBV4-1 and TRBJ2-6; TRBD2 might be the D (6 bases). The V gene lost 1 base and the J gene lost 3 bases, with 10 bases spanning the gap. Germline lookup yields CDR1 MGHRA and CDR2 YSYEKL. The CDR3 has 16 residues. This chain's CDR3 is CASSQVGGGGANVLTF. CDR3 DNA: TGCGCCAGCAGCCAAGTCGGGGGTGGTGGGGCCAACGTCCTGACTTTC.

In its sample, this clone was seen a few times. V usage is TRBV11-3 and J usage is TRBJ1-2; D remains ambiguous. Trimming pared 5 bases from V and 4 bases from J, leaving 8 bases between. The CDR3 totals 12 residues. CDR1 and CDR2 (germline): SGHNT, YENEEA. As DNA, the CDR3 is TGTGCCAGCAGCCCCCAAGGCTATGGCTACACCTTC. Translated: CASSPQGYGYTF.

CDR3 DNA: TGTGCCAGCAGCTCAGGATATCAAAGGAACACTGAAGCTTTCTTT. Translating gives CASSSGYQRNTEAFF. The V call is TRBV7-2, the J call TRBJ1-1; D gene ambiguous. This CDR3 is built from 15 residues. V was shortened by 4 bases and J by 1 base, with 13 bases between the two germline ends. CDR1 and CDR2 (germline): SGHTA, FQGNSA.

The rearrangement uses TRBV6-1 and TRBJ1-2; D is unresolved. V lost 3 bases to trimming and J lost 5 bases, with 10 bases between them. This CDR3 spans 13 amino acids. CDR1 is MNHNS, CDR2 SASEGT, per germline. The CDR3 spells CASSDNGLYGYTF. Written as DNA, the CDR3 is TGTGCCAGCAGTGATAACGGATTGTATGGCTACACCTTC.